A single sample gave rise to the 28 T cell receptor beta chains below, sequenced in a study of siplizumab effects on memory and regulatory T cells. Method: immunoSEQ multiplex PCR; TCRdb's copy keeps in-frame clones and lacks some. The repertoire includes approximately 100,000 clones, 91% of them detected once, and roughly 2.5% sits in the top ten. Sequencing was performed on CD4+ T cells sorted from blood. These receptors all stem from a human donor in good health. Some clones in this sample may be carry-over from other donors' samples.

V usage is TRBV5-1 and J usage is TRBJ2-3; TRBD1 might be the D (5 bases). The CDR3 loop spans 15 amino acids. Per the germline V gene, CDR1 is SGHRS and CDR2 is YFSETQ. Trimming removed 2 bases from V and 2 bases from J, with 12 bases in between. The CDR3 nucleotides read TGCGCCAGCAGCTTTTTACGACAGTTCACAGATACGCAGTATTTT. It codes for CASSFLRQFTDTQYF.

The chain combines TRBV6-1 with TRBJ1-5; D is uncertain. This CDR3 comprises 13 residues. The V gene lost 6 bases and the J gene lost 9 bases, with 15 bases spanning the gap. CDR1 and CDR2 (germline): MNHNS, SASEGT. The CDR3 region is CASRREGWGPQHF. The CDR3 DNA sequence: TGTGCCAGCAGGCGAGAGGGATGGGGGCCCCAGCATTTT.

A remark on this clone: The junction departs from the called germline gene at one end, perhaps through a read error. The chain combines TRBV13 with TRBJ1-4; 7 positions agree with TRBD1. Germline lookup yields CDR1 PRHDT and CDR2 FYEKMQ (reference sequence). CDR3 length: 13 amino acids. CDR3 DNA sequence: TGTGCCAGCAGCATAGGGACAGACAGAAAACTGTTTTTT. It codes for CASSIGTDRKLFF.

The chain is built from TRBV5-1 and TRBJ2-1, with TRBD2 matching over 11 bases. There are 16 residues in the CDR3. The V gene end was trimmed by 1 base and the J gene end by 3 bases; junction bases not matched to a gene: 3. Germline V gene data show CDR1 as SGHRS and CDR2 as YFSETQ. The CDR3 DNA sequence: TGCGCCAGCAGCTTGCGACTAGCGGGAATCTACAATGAGCAGTTCTTC. Protein sequence: CASSLRLAGIYNEQFF. The full variable domain, its missing parts supplied by reference TRBV5-1 and TRBJ2-1, is KAGVTQTPRYLIKTRGQQVTLSCSPISGHRSVSWYQQTPGQGLQFLFEYFSETQRNKGNFPGRFSGRQFSNSRSEMNVSTLELGDSALYLCASSLRLAGIYNEQFFGPGTRLTVL.

The chain has TRBV28 and TRBJ2-5, with 7 nucleotides matching TRBD2. This CDR3 has 13 residues. V was pared by 8 bases and J by 5 bases, with 8 bases of the junction left unmatched. CDR1 is MDHEN and CDR2 is SYDVKM in the germline V gene. The CDR3 protein is CASGRAKAETQYF. The CDR3 DNA follows: TGTGCCAGCGGGAGGGCAAAAGCGGAGACCCAGTACTTC. Drawing the rest from reference TRBV28 and TRBJ2-5, the complete variable domain is DVKVTQSSRYLVKRTGEKVFLECVQDMDHENMFWYRQDPGLGLRLIYFSYDVKMKEKGDIPEGYSVSREKKERFSLILESASTNQTSMYLCASGRAKAETQYFGPGTRLLVL.

The CDR3 sequence: CSVSPGGSTYEQYF. The CDR3 region has the DNA TGCAGCGTTTCTCCAGGGGGCTCTACCTACGAGCAGTACTTC. This chain uses TRBV29-1 with TRBJ2-7, with 8 bases lining up with TRBD1. V was clipped by 5 bases and J by 2 bases; unmatched bases: 8. Germline loops: CDR1 SQVTM, CDR2 ANQGSEA. The CDR3 is made up of 14 amino acids.

This sequence joins TRBV5-1 and TRBJ2-1; D perhaps matches TRBD2 (5 bases). The CDR3 sequence is 15 residues long. V lost 6 bases, J lost 2 bases, and 15 bases lay in between. Germline lookup yields CDR1 SGHRS and CDR2 YFSETQ. CDR3 sequence (DNA): TGCGCCAGCATTCTTTCCGCTAGCCCCTACAATGAGCAGTTCTTC. Translating gives CASILSASPYNEQFF.

V gene TRBV19 combines with J gene TRBJ2-7; TRBD1 aligns across 9 bases. The germline CDR1 and CDR2 sequences are LNHDA and SQIVND (reference sequence). This CDR3 comprises 15 residues. V lost 1 base to trimming and J lost 3 bases; unmatched junction nucleotides: 4. The CDR3 region is CASSIVGQGIYEQYF. In nucleotides, the CDR3 is TGTGCCAGTAGTATAGTAGGACAGGGGATCTACGAGCAGTACTTC.

The chain joins TRBV28 to TRBJ1-1; D is uncertain. V lost 9 bases, J lost 1 base, and 6 bases lay in between. Germline CDR1 is MDHEN and CDR2 is SYDVKM. This CDR3 contains 11 residues. CDR3 nucleotides: TGTGCCAGTTTTGGGAACACTGAAGCTTTCTTT. It yields the protein CASFGNTEAFF.

V usage is TRBV19 and J usage is TRBJ1-5, with 7 bases matching TRBD1. This CDR3 has 14 residues. Trimming removed 9 bases from V and 6 bases from J; junction bases left unmatched: 11. From germline, CDR1 is LNHDA and CDR2 SQIVND (reference sequence). Written as DNA, the CDR3 is TGTGCCAGCTCCAGGGGGTGGGATATTCAGCCCCAGCATTTT. Translation: CASSRGWDIQPQHF.

The chain carries TRBV6-5 and TRBJ2-7; 9 nucleotides line up with TRBD1. Trimming at V came to 6 bases and at J to 0 bases, leaving 6 bases not matched to a gene. The CDR3 has 15 residues. Germline CDR1 reads MNHEY; CDR2 reads SVGAGI. The CDR3: CASSKWGQGSYEQYF. Here the CDR3 DNA reads TGTGCCAGCAGCAAATGGGGACAGGGCTCCTACGAGCAGTACTTC.

The chain uses TRBV29-1 and TRBJ1-2; no clear D gene. Germline V lookup: CDR1 SQVTM, CDR2 ANQGSEA. CDR3 length: 11 amino acids. Between the trimmed V and J ends, which lost 7 bases and 4 bases, there was a span of 10 bases. The CDR3 here is CSAVVGYGYTF. The CDR3 DNA is TGCAGCGCGGTCGTGGGCTATGGCTACACCTTC.

Here the CDR3 reads CASSFGLAGVGGELFF. The CDR3 DNA reads as TGTGCCAGCAGCTTTGGACTAGCGGGAGTGGGCGGGGAGCTGTTTTTT. This chain uses TRBV11-2 with TRBJ2-2; TRBD2 aligns across 13 bases. The CDR3 length is 16 residues. The V gene's germline CDR1 is SGHAT and CDR2 FQNNGV. J gave up 7 bases and V 3 bases, and 5 bases lay outside the gene matches.

V gene TRBV5-8 combines with J gene TRBJ1-2, with D uncertain. This CDR3 spans 15 amino acids. The germline V and J ends were trimmed by 2 bases and 5 bases, with 16 bases remaining between them. Per the germline V gene, CDR1 is SGHTS and CDR2 is YDEGEE. The CDR3, as DNA: TGTGCCAGCAGCTTTGCGGGAAGGCGCGGTTATGGCTACACCTTC. This translates into CASSFAGRRGYGYTF.

The V call is TRBV5-1, the J call TRBJ1-3, with D perhaps matching TRBD1 (5 bases). The length of the CDR3 is 14 residues. Deletions cut 0 bases from V and 5 bases from J, with 9 bases between. Looked up from germline, CDR1 is SGHRS and CDR2 is YFSETQ. The CDR3 loop is CASSLGQGRNTIYF. The CDR3 coding sequence is TGCGCCAGCAGCTTGGGCCAGGGTAGAAACACCATATATTTT.

This chain connects TRBV18 to TRBJ1-4; the D gene is possibly TRBD1 (6 bases). CDR3 length: 15 residues. Trimming took off 4 bases at V and 7 bases at J, with 16 bases between the two ends. Germline values: CDR1 KGHSH, CDR2 LQKENI. The CDR3 loop is CASSQSGQLGEKLFF. For the CDR3, the DNA is TGTGCCAGCTCACAATCAGGACAGCTCGGTGAAAAACTGTTTTTT. Together with reference TRBV18 and TRBJ1-4, the CDR3 gives the full variable domain: NAGVMQNPRHLVRRRGQEARLRCSPMKGHSHVYWYRQLPEEGLKFMVYLQKENIIDESGMPKERFSAEFPKEGPSILRIQQVVRGDSAAYFCASSQSGQLGEKLFFGSGTQLSVL.

This chain links TRBV11-1 with TRBJ1-2, with 10 bases identical to TRBD1. The CDR3 is 13 amino acids. Germline V gene sequence: CDR1 SGHAT, CDR2 FQDESV (reference sequence). V dropped 5 bases and J dropped 6; count of bases not matched to a gene: 3. The CDR3 region is CASSAGTGDGYTF. In nucleotides, the CDR3 is TGTGCCAGCAGCGCCGGGACAGGGGATGGCTACACCTTC.

The V and J genes are TRBV10-3 and TRBJ2-3; 9 bases are a match to TRBD1. The germline gives CDR1 ENHRY, CDR2 SYGVKD. After removal of 5 bases from V and 2 bases from J, the junction contained 5 bases not matched to a gene. CDR3 length equals 15 residues. The CDR3 is CAISKDRGVTDTQYF. CDR3 nucleotides: TGTGCCATCAGTAAGGACAGGGGAGTCACAGATACGCAGTATTTT.

The chain combines TRBV19 with TRBJ2-5; D not resolved. This CDR3 is 11 amino acids long. V was trimmed by 6 bases and J by 6 bases, leaving 8 bases between them. CDR1 LNHDA and CDR2 SQIVND come from the germline V gene (reference sequence). The chain's CDR3 is CASRSGKTQYF. CDR3 DNA: TGTGCCAGTAGGTCTGGGAAGACCCAGTACTTC.

The CDR3 bases are TGTGCCAGCAGCGTAGGAGCGGGAGGGCCGAATGAGCAGTTCTTC. Translation: CASSVGAGGPNEQFF. This chain joins TRBV9 and TRBJ2-1; 10 nucleotides align to TRBD2. Looked up from germline, CDR1 is SGDLS and CDR2 is YYNGEE. The CDR3 loop spans 15 amino acids. The trim removed 0 bases at V and 7 bases at J, leaving 4 bases unmatched.

The chain uses TRBV6-4 and TRBJ2-1, with 8 bases lining up with TRBD2. In germline, CDR1 is MRHNA, CDR2 SNTAGT. The CDR3 consists of 16 residues. Trimming cost V 4 bases and J 4 bases; bases outside gene matches: 9. The CDR3 spells CASSAGGTRPYNEQFF. CDR3 nucleotide sequence: TGTGCCAGCAGTGCGGGCGGGACTAGGCCTTACAATGAGCAGTTCTTC.

The chain has TRBV7-9 and TRBJ2-2; the match to TRBD1 covers 9 bases. CDR3 length: 16 amino acids. Germline loops: CDR1 SEHNR, CDR2 FQNEAQ (reference sequence). Losses at the gene ends were 5 bases for V and 0 bases for J; bases not matched to a gene: 4. The CDR3 DNA is TGTGCCAGCAGCGGCACAGGGGGCGCGAACACCGGGGAGCTGTTTTTT. Its protein is CASSGTGGANTGELFF. The full variable domain, its missing parts supplied by reference TRBV7-9 and TRBJ2-2, is DTGVSQNPRHKITKRGQNVTFRCDPISEHNRLYWYRQTLGQGPEFLTYFQNEAQLEKSRLLSDRFSAERPKGSFSTLEIQRTEQGDSAMYLCASSGTGGANTGELFFGEGSRLTVL.

The V gene is TRBV29-1, the J gene TRBJ1-3; maybe TRBD1 (5 bases). Per the germline V gene, CDR1 is SQVTM and CDR2 is ANQGSEA. V dropped 2 bases and J dropped 8 bases, with 10 bases sitting between them. This CDR3 comprises 12 residues. CDR3 in amino acids: CSVELQEDTIYF. DNA of the CDR3: TGCAGCGTTGAACTACAGGAGGACACCATATATTTT. The variable domain in full, completed from reference TRBV29-1 and TRBJ1-3, reads SAVISQKPSRDICQRGTSLTIQCQVDSQVTMMFWYRQQPGQSLTLIATANQGSEATYESGFVIDKFPISRPNLTFSTLTVSNMSPEDSSIYLCSVELQEDTIYFGEGSWLTVV.

The chain couples TRBV21-1 to TRBJ2-7; the table's D gene call, TRBD2, was not cross checked with the DNA. TRBV21-1 is deemed a pseudogene. The CDR3 length is 15 residues. The CDR3 spells CAIRVGLAGVVEQYF. In nucleotides, the CDR3 is TGTGCCATCCGAGTCGGACTAGCGGGTGTGGTAGAGCAGTACTTC.

Comment on this clone: A junction boundary mismatches the germline segment, possibly from a read error. The rearrangement uses TRBV28 and TRBJ2-6; D is ambiguous. CDR3 length equals 14 residues. In germline, CDR1 is MDHEN, CDR2 SYDVKM. The CDR3 reads CASSTDSEANVLTF. Here the CDR3 DNA reads TGTGCCAGCAGTACCGACTCTGAGGCCAACGTCCTGACTTTC.

The V call is TRBV9, the J call TRBJ2-1; D ambiguous. CDR1 is SGDLS and CDR2 is YYNGEE in the germline V gene. The CDR3 length is 13 residues. V was shortened by 0 bases and J by 8 bases, with 9 bases between the two germline ends. The CDR3 coding sequence is TGTGCCAGCAGCGTAGTGACTCTGGATGAGCAGTTCTTC. Translated: CASSVVTLDEQFF.

The chain employs TRBV6-5 and TRBJ1-1; possibly TRBD1 for D (5 bases). The CDR3 sequence is 14 residues long. The V end was cut by 9 bases, the J end by 0 bases, with 14 bases between. The V gene's germline CDR1 is MNHEY and CDR2 SVGAGI. The CDR3 here is CASYTGLMNTEAFF. In DNA form, the CDR3 reads TGTGCCAGTTACACGGGGCTGATGAACACTGAAGCTTTCTTT.

The V gene is TRBV2, the J gene TRBJ1-1; tentatively, D is TRBD1 (5 bases). Trimming removed 1 base from V and 6 bases from J, with 21 bases in between. The CDR3 has 17 residues. The V gene's germline CDR1 is SNHLY and CDR2 FYNNEI. This CDR3 reads CASSEESWAIGAAEAFF. In DNA form, the CDR3 reads TGTGCCAGCAGTGAAGAAAGTTGGGCAATCGGGGCGGCTGAAGCTTTCTTT.